The sequence of this TCR beta chain was determined in a study of CD8+CD57+ T cells in acquired aplastic anemia (dated by TCRdb to the late 2010s). For context, the study as a whole: On average, sorted CD4+ and CD8+ cells yielded around 3.4 ug of extracted DNA, with a range of roughly 0.19 to 27.4 ug. Mean read counts for healthy donor samples were approximately 10 million for CD4+ cells and some 12 million for CD8+ cells.

TCR repertoires of sorted CD4+ and CD8+ blood T cells from severe aplastic anemia patients and healthy subjects were deep-sequenced in the study. Ficoll-Paque density gradient centrifugation was used to isolate peripheral blood mononuclear cells. CD4+ and CD8+ T cells were sorted by FACS or magnetic beads before DNA extraction. Genomic DNA was used as template for profiling of TCR beta VDJ combinations and CDR3 sequences. An Illumina HiSeq 2000 was the platform used for TCR repertoire sequencing. The paper's processing steps were these. Repertoires were assessed using TRBV/TRBJ rearrangement plots, CDR3 size and DJ length profiles, and Simpson's diversity index. The most abundant DNA sequence in the deep sequencing data was taken as the immunodominant clone. CDR3 amino acid sequences were checked for sharing between subjects and were compared against published repertoires and the VDJdb database. In TCRdb, the public reads were trimmed at Q25 with fastp and aligned with MiXCR, with productive beta chains retained. Rows are combined by CDR3 protein, so each entry shows the most common genes and DNA. The V and J calls were not made by the authors but by TCRdb's processing. Across this sample there are some 220,000 distinct CDR3 sequences, with 30% to 40% seen only once. The ten largest make up approximately 1.2% of the sample.

V is cut by 3 bases and J by 4 bases, and the space between the germline ends is 18 bases. From the cysteine through the phenylalanine, the CDR3 covers 16 amino acids. Just CDR3 DNA is preserved here, 48 bases in frame from base 1. Broader findings and caveats from the paper: Although roughly 29 CD8+ CDR3 sequences were shared by patients and controls, these sequences appeared highly expressed in patients and within the immunodominant clones of patients. CD8+ Simpson's diversity did not differ significantly between patients and healthy controls (P=0.060).

As concerns this clonotype: This receptor's antigen is unknown. No base-level quality is on record; no much larger clone is a single base apart.

Recombination connected TRBV12-3 or TRBV12-4 to TRBJ1-2, with the identity of the D gene unclear. Sequencing input: sorted CD4+, CD8+, or CD8+CD57+ T cells (not recorded which) from PBMCs. The clonotype originates from a human donor in good health, serving as a control. The CDR3 sequence is CASSFCQVKASYGYTF. The base sequence is TGTGCCAGCAGTTTTTGTCAGGTGAAAGCTAGCTATGGCTACACCTTC.